These T cell receptor beta chains were read from a single sample in a study of blood T cell repertoires in COVID-19. TCRdb's table, derived via immunoSEQ multiplex PCR, lists solely in-frame clones and lacks some. The table lists some 240,000 clones, roughly 80% of them singletons. Sequenced material: peripheral blood. These receptors all come from a woman aged 55-70 years with active or convalescent COVID-19. The CDR3 runs from the conserved cysteine through the conserved F or W. Each record gives: V gene, D gene, clone size, J gene, CDR3 DNA, CDR3 protein. The D gene is left open where the match is weak. A row's size may be missing; if present it is once, few, many or a size class.

TRBV7-2	NA	NA	TRBJ2-5	TGTGCCAGCAGCTTACAGGTGGGGGCTTCCCAAGAGACCCAGTACTTC	CASSLQVGASQETQYF
TRBV11-2	TRBD2	NA	TRBJ2-2	TGTGCCAGCAGCTTGATGCCTGCGGGGGGTCCCACCGGGGAGCTGTTTTTT	CASSLMPAGGPTGELFF
TRBV5-1	NA	NA	TRBJ2-5	TGCGCCAGCAGCTTGGCCGGGGGGCGGGGCCCCGACCTGTACTTC	CASSLAGGRGPDLYF
TRBV5-5	TRBD1	NA	TRBJ1-4	TGTGCCAGCAGCTTGCGACTTCCGACAGGGCAAACCCCAACTAATGAAAAACTGTTTTTT	CASSLRLPTGQTPTNEKLFF
TRBV11-2	NA	NA	TRBJ1-1	TGTGCCAGCTCGAAGCTGAACACTGAAGCTTTCTTT	CASSKLNTEAFF
TRBV7-3	TRBD1	NA	TRBJ2-7	TGTGCCAGCAGCTTAACTGGACAGGGTGAGCAGTACTTC	CASSLTGQGEQYF
TRBV19	NA	NA	TRBJ1-1	TGTGCCAGTAGTATAGGGCCTCTGCGGGGGCCGCGGGGGGGAACTGAAGCTTTCTTT	CASSIGPLRGPRGGTEAFF
TRBV3-1/TRBV3-2	NA	NA	TRBJ1-6	TGTGCCAGCAGCCAAGGGACAAGGGTCTCACCCCTCCACTTT	CASSQGTRVSPLHF
TRBV18	TRBD1	NA	TRBJ1-1	TGTGCCAGCTCCCCTCGGAAACAGGGGGCGGACACTGAAGCTTTCTTT	CASSPRKQGADTEAFF
TRBV6-5	TRBD1	NA	TRBJ1-6	TGTGCCAGCAGGTCCAGGGGGTTATCATTAGATCCCCTCCACTTT	CASRSRGLSLDPLHF
TRBV19	TRBD2	NA	TRBJ2-1	TGTGCCAGCCGGACTAGCGGGGGGCCGCAGTTCTTC	CASRTSGGPQFF
TRBV28	TRBD1	NA	TRBJ1-2	TGTGCCAGCAGTCCCTCCGGACAGGGCCGGGGTGGCTACACCTTC	CASSPSGQGRGGYTF
TRBV6-1	TRBD1	NA	TRBJ1-5	TGTGCCAGCAGTTGGGGACAGGAGTTTGGTCAGCCCCAGCATTTT	CASSWGQEFGQPQHF
TRBV18	NA	NA	TRBJ1-6	TGTGCCAGCTCACCACCGTTGGGCTCACCCCTCCACTTT	CASSPPLGSPLHF
TRBV3-1/TRBV3-2	NA	NA	TRBJ2-7	TGTGCCAGCAGCCATGGGGGGGCGACTACCGAGCAGTACTTC	CASSHGGATTEQYF
TRBV30	NA	few	TRBJ2-7	TGTGCCTGGATGAGCGGACCCTACGAGCAGTACTTC	CAWMSGPYEQYF
TRBV5-1	TRBD1	once	TRBJ1-1	TGCGCCAGCGAAGACCGACAGGGCGGATGGAGCACTGAAGCTTTCTTT	CASEDRQGGWSTEAFF
TRBV18	NA	few	TRBJ1-3	TGTGCCAGCTCACCCCAAGGTGGGGGGGCAAGTGGAAACACCATATATTTT	CASSPQGGGASGNTIYF
TRBV4-1	TRBD2	NA	TRBJ2-5	TGCGCCAGCAGCCACCCGGGACTAGCGGGGGGGTCCTGGACCCAGTACTTC	CASSHPGLAGGSWTQYF
TRBV29-1	TRBD1	NA	TRBJ1-2	TGCAGCGTTGAACAGGGGGCTCGAGGCTACACCTTC	CSVEQGARGYTF
TRBV9	TRBD1	NA	TRBJ1-3	TGTGCCAGCAGCGCCAGACAGGGGGCTGGAAACACCATATATTTT	CASSARQGAGNTIYF
TRBV30	NA	NA	TRBJ2-2	TGTGCCTGGAGTGTACTGGGGGGGAACACCGGGGAGCTGTTTTTT	CAWSVLGGNTGELFF
TRBV5-1	NA	once	TRBJ2-7	TGCGCCAGCAGTCTTGGGGCGGGGATTAACTACGAGCAGTACTTC	CASSLGAGINYEQYF
TRBV4-3	TRBD1	NA	TRBJ2-7	TGCGCCAGCAGCCCCATGAGAGGACAGGGCTACGAGCAGTACTTC	CASSPMRGQGYEQYF
TRBV5-1	NA	once	TRBJ2-2	TGCGCCAGCAGCTTGGAACGGCAGGTGAACACCGGGGAGCTGTTTTTT	CASSLERQVNTGELFF
TRBV19	NA	NA	TRBJ1-6	TGTGCCAGTAGTGGAATCGGCCAGGGCCGAGGAGGGTCACCCCTCCACTTT	CASSGIGQGRGGSPLHF
TRBV5-8	NA	NA	TRBJ1-5	TGTGCCAGCAGCTTGCGCGTAACTAGCAATCAGCCCCAGCATTTT	CASSLRVTSNQPQHF
TRBV18	NA	NA	TRBJ1-1	TGTGCCAGCTCACCAGGTTTGGAGGGAGCTTTCTTT	CASSPGLEGAFF
TRBV6-6	NA	NA	TRBJ2-7	TGTGCCAGCAGTTACGGCACAATACAGGGTACCTCGTCTTTC	CASSYGTIQGTSSF
TRBV5-1	NA	NA	TRBJ1-1	TGCGCCAGCAGCTTCTTCAGGGGTTCGGACACTGAAGCTTTCTTT	CASSFFRGSDTEAFF
TRBV6-5	TRBD1	NA	TRBJ2-2	TGTGCCAGCAGTTACGTAGACAGGGGATACACCGGGGAGCTGTTTTTT	CASSYVDRGYTGELFF
TRBV5-6	TRBD2	NA	TRBJ2-2	TGTGCCAGCAGCCCCCGAGGACTAGCCATGAACACCGGGGAGCTGTTTTTT	CASSPRGLAMNTGELFF
TRBV2	TRBD1	NA	TRBJ1-5	TGTGCCAGCAGTACGGGACAGGGGTTCAATCAGCCCCAGCATTTT	CASSTGQGFNQPQHF
TRBV9	TRBD1	NA	TRBJ2-1	TGTGCCAGCAGCCCCGCGACAGGGAACAATGAGCAGTTCTTC	CASSPATGNNEQFF
TRBV2	TRBD1	NA	TRBJ1-6	TGTGCCAGCAGTGGGGACAGTTTGAATTCACCCCTCCACTTT	CASSGDSLNSPLHF
TRBV23-1	NA	NA	TRBJ1-5	TGCGCCAGCAGTCATGCGACAGGCCCCAATCAGCCCCAGCATTTT	CASSHATGPNQPQHF
TRBV5-1	TRBD1	NA	TRBJ1-2	TGCGCCAGCAGCTCGGGGACAGGGGGGACCTATGGCTACACCTTC	CASSSGTGGTYGYTF
TRBV6-6	TRBD1	few	TRBJ1-2	TGTGCCAGCAGTGAGGACAGGGCTAACTATGGCTACACCTTC	CASSEDRANYGYTF
TRBV6-1	NA	NA	TRBJ2-1	TGTGCCAGCAGTGAACAAAGGGGGGGCGCCTACAATGAGCAGTTCTTC	CASSEQRGGAYNEQFF
TRBV18	TRBD1	NA	TRBJ2-7	TGTGCCAGCTCACCCAGGGGGACAGGGGCAGGCGAGCAGTACTTC	CASSPRGTGAGEQYF
TRBV27	NA	NA	TRBJ1-2	TGTGCCAGCAGTCCTTATCGGGGCGGAGGGGGCTACACCTTC	CASSPYRGGGGYTF
TRBV5-6	NA	NA	TRBJ1-1	TGTGCCAGCAGCTTGGGATCGGCCCCACGAGGTTCCCAACCCTTT	CASSLGSAPRGSQPF
TRBV18	NA	NA	TRBJ1-4	TGTGCCAGCTCACCAAACCGGGGTGGGAATGAAAAACTGTTTTTT	CASSPNRGGNEKLFF
TRBV5-6	NA	NA	TRBJ1-2	TGTGCCAGCAGCTTGAATCGGGGCTACACCTTC	CASSLNRGYTF
TRBV25-1	TRBD1	NA	TRBJ1-2	TGTGCCAGCAGTACCAGGGGGGCGAACTATGGCTACACCTTC	CASSTRGANYGYTF
TRBV29-1	TRBD2	NA	TRBJ2-3	TGCAGCGTGCTTGGAGCGGGGGGCCTTAGCACAGATACGCAGTATTTT	CSVLGAGGLSTDTQYF
TRBV19	NA	NA	TRBJ2-1	TGTGCCAGTAGTCCCCAGGAAACCTCCTACAATGAGCAGTTCTTC	CASSPQETSYNEQFF
TRBV7-6	TRBD2	NA	TRBJ2-5	TGTGCCAGCAGCCGGGGACTAGCGGGGGGTCAAGAGACCCAGTACTTC	CASSRGLAGGQETQYF
TRBV5-6	TRBD2	NA	TRBJ2-2	TGTGCCAGCAGCTTGGTGGGTAGCGGGGGCCTGAACACCGGGGAGCTGTTTTTT	CASSLVGSGGLNTGELFF
TRBV6-2/TRBV6-3	NA	once	TRBJ1-6	TGTGCCAGCAGTTCCGACAGATCTACTTCACCCCTCCACTTT	CASSSDRSTSPLHF
TRBV3-1/TRBV3-2	NA	NA	TRBJ2-2	TGTGCCAGCAGCGGGCGGACTGATCCCGGGGAGCTGTTTTTT	CASSGRTDPGELFF
TRBV7-3	TRBD2	NA	TRBJ2-7	TGTGCCAAGCGGACTAGCGGCTCCTACGAGCAGTACTTC	CAKRTSGSYEQYF
TRBV7-9	TRBD1	NA	TRBJ2-3	TGTGCCAGCAGCTTCCGGACAGGCTCTAGCACAGATACGCAGTATTTT	CASSFRTGSSTDTQYF
TRBV4-1	NA	NA	TRBJ1-2	TGCGCCAGCAGCCCCGGGGGGGAAGCTAACTATGGCTACACCTTC	CASSPGGEANYGYTF
TRBV19	NA	NA	TRBJ1-1	TGTGCCAGTAGGGACAGCGATCGGGAAGCTTTCTTT	CASRDSDREAFF
TRBV6-5	NA	NA	TRBJ1-2	NA	CASSSSREVGGYTF
TRBV11-2	NA	NA	TRBJ2-3	TGTGCCAGCAGCCCAAACCCCGGGAGCACAGATACGCAGTATTTT	CASSPNPGSTDTQYF
TRBV7-2	NA	NA	TRBJ1-5	TGTGCCAGCAGCTTCAAGAGGGGGGGGCTTCAGCCCCAGCATTTT	CASSFKRGGLQPQHF
TRBV6-5	NA	NA	TRBJ1-2	TGTGCCAGCAGTTCCGCCCGGGGGGATGGCTACACCTTC	CASSSARGDGYTF